This T cell receptor (beta chain) was identified in a study of blood T cell repertoires in COVID-19 (TCRdb year 2020). Study-level background: Collaborator samples came from the United States, Italy and Spain and covered acute and convalescent phases of COVID-19. The repertoires were released in a freely available public database intended as a resource for research on the immune response to SARS-CoV-2. Sample metadata almost always included a de-identified subject ID, COVID-19 status, age in years and sex. The dataset comprised deeply sampled blood TCRbeta repertoires from subjects exposed to, actively infected with, or recovered from COVID-19. Samples were obtained from the ongoing ImmuneRACE study (first 160 participants) and from 1,254 subjects provided by 6 global collaborators. HLA class I and class II types, where available, came from metadata supplied by the sample provider rather than from assay-based typing. The material from the prospective study consisted of cDNA or gDNA derived from T cells, B-cell-depleted T cells, or PBMCs.

The collaborating institutions used their own protocols to collect whole blood in K2EDTA tubes. For TCRbeta analysis, collaborators shipped samples in one of three forms: frozen whole blood, isolated PBMCs, or DNA extracted from either of those sample types. According to the germline V gene, CDR1 reads SGHTA and CDR2 reads FQGNSA. V is cut back by 4 bases and J by 8 bases, with 6 bases in the junction unmatched. The CDR3, from cysteine to phenylalanine, totals 14 residues. Of the read, only the CDR3 DNA is kept; its 42 bases are in frame from base 1. Summary of the overall study and its limitations: The quantity of clinical and demographic metadata differed by source and by participant and was supplied without curation.

About this clone: The antigen this receptor binds is unknown. No base-level quality is on record; no much larger clone is a single base apart.

TCRbeta CDR3 regions were amplified from genomic DNA by means of the immunoSEQ Assay, a bias-controlled multiplex PCR. As for the original processing: Within the assay, amplification of reference gene primers was used to estimate how many nucleated cells each sample contained. To quantify the absolute abundance of each unique TCRbeta CDR3 rearrangement, sequence reads were collapsed and filtered. For each sample, productive Simpson clonality was calculated as the square root of Simpson's diversity index over productive rearrangements. Held by TCRdb, this immuneACCESS table contains in-frame sequences only and omits some clones. Under half of the omission traces to an unresolved V gene where checked; the cause of the rest is unknown. The DNA gave D and trimming, while V, J and clone size come from that table. A total of around 140,000 clones appear in this sample, approximately 85% of them only once. Over 2.5% of the sample belongs to the ten largest clones.

The sequence derives from a human donor with acute or convalescent COVID-19. The donor label of this sample is uncertain. The source material was peripheral blood. The rearranged segments are TRBV7-2 and TRBJ1-4; 8 central nucleotides agree with TRBD1. The CDR3 region: CASSSGQGGEKLFF. The bases read TGTGCCAGCAGCTCCGGACAGGGAGGGGAAAAACTGTTTTTT.